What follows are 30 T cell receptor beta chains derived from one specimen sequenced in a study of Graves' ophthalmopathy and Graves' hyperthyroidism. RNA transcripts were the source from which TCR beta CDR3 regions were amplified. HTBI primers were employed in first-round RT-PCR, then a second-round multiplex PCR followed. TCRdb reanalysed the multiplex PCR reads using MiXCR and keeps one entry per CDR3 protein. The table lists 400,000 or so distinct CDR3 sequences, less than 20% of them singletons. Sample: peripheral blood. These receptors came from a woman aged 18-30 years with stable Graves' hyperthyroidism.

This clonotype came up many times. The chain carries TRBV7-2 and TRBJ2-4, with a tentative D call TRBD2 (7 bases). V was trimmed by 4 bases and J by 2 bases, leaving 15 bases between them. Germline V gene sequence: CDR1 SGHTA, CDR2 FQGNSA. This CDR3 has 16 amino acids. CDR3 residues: CASSSLGRGSKNIQYF. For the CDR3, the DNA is TGTGCCAGCAGCTCGCTGGGGAGGGGGTCCAAAAACATTCAGTACTTC.

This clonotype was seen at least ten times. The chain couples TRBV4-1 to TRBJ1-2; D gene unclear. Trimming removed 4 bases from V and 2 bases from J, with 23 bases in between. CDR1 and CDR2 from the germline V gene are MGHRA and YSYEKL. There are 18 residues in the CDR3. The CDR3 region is CASSPLGRQASYNYGYTF. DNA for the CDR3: TGCGCCAGCAGCCCCCTAGGGCGGCAGGCATCTTACAACTATGGCTACACCTTC.

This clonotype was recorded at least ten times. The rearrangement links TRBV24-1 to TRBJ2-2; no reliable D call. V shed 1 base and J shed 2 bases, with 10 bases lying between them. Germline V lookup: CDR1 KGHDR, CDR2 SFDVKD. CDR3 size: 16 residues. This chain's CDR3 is CATSDFGVRNTGELFF. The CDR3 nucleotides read TGTGCCACCAGTGATTTTGGCGTTCGAAACACCGGGGAGCTGTTTTTT.

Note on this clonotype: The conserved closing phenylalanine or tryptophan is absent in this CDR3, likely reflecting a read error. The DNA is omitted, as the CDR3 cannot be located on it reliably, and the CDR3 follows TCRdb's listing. The CDR3 spells CASRRDRGRG. V gene TRBV7-3 combines with J gene TRBJ2-5; TRBD1, the table's D call, lacks a check against the DNA. The germline V gene encodes CDR1 SGHTA and CDR2 FQGTGA. From its first to its last residue, the CDR3 has 10 amino acids.

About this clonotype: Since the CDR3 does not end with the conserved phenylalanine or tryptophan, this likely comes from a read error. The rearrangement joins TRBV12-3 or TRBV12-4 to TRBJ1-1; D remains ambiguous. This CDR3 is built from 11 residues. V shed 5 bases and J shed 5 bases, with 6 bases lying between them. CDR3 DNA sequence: TGTGCCAGCAGTCGGGGTACTGAAGCTTTCTAT. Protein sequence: CASSRGTEAFY.

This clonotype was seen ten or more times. The CDR3 DNA sequence: TGTGCCACCAGTGATACTGGTAACACTGAAGCTTTCTTT. It specifies CATSDTGNTEAFF. V usage is TRBV24-1 and J usage is TRBJ1-1; no firm D call. Trimming stripped 3 bases from V and 2 bases from J, with 6 bases between. The V gene's germline CDR1 is KGHDR and CDR2 SFDVKD. The CDR3 runs to 13 residues.

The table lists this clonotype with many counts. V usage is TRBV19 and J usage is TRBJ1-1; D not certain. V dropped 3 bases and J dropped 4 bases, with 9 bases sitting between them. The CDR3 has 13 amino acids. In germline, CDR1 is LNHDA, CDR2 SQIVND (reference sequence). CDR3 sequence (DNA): TGTGCCAGTAGTATGGGGTGGGGCACTGAAGCTTTCTTT. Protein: CASSMGWGTEAFF.

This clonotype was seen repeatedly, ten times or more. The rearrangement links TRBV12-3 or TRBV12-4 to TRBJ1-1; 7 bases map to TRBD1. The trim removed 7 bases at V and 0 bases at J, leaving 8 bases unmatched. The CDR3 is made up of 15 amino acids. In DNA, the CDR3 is TGTGCCAGCACCTCAGGGGGGGCGATGAACACTGAAGCTTTCTTT. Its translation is CASTSGGAMNTEAFF.

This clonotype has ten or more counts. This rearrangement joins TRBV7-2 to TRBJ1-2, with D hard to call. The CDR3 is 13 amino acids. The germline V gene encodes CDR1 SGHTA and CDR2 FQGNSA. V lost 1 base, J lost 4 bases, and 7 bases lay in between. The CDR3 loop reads CASSLEGAYGYTF. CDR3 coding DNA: TGTGCCAGCAGCTTAGAGGGAGCCTATGGCTACACCTTC.

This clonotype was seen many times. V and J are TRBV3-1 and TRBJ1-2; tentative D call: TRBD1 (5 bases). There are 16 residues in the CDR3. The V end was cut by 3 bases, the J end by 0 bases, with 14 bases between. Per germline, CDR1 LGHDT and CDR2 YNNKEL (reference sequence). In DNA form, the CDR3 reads TGTGCCAGCAGCCAGCTCAGGGAGGGGTCTAACTATGGCTACACCTTC. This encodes CASSQLREGSNYGYTF. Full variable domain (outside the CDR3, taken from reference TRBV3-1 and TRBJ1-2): DTAVSQTPKYLVTQMGNDKSIKCEQNLGHDTMYWYKQDSKKFLKIMFSYNNKELIINETVPNRFSPKSPDKAHLNLHINSLELGDSAVYFCASSQLREGSNYGYTFGSGTRLTVV.

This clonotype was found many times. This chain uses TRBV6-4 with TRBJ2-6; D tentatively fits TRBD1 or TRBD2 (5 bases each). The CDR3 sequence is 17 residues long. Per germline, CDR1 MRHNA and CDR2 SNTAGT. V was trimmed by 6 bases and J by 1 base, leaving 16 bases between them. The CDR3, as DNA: TGTGCCAGCAGAGCCCCCGGCAGGGAGTCTGGGGCCAACGTCCTGACTTTC. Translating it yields CASRAPGRESGANVLTF.

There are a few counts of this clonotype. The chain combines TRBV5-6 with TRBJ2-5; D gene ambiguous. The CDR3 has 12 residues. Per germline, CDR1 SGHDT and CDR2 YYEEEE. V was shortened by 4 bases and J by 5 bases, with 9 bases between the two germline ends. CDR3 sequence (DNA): TGTGCCAGCAGCAAAACGTGGGAGACCCAGTACTTC. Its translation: CASSKTWETQYF.

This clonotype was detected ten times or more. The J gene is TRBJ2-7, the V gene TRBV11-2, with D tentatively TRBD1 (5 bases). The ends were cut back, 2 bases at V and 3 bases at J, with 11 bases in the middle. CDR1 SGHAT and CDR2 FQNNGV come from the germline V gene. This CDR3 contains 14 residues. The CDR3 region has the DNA TGTGCCAGCAGCTTACTCCAGGGTTTCTACGAGCAGTACTTC. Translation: CASSLLQGFYEQYF.

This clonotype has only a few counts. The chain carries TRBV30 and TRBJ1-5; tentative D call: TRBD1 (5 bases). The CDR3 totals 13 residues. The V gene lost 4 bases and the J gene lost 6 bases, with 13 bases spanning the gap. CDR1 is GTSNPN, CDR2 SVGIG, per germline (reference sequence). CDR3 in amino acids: CAWKEQRGQPQHF. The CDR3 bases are TGTGCCTGGAAAGAGCAGAGGGGTCAGCCCCAGCATTTT.

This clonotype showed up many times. The CDR3 DNA follows: TGTGCCAGCAGCCGAGGCGGCGGGGGGGTTCAAGAGACCCAGTACTTC. This gives the protein CASSRGGGGVQETQYF. This chain connects TRBV7-9 to TRBJ2-5; 9 bases line up with TRBD2. V shed 5 bases and J 2 bases; nucleotides not matched to a gene: 9. The CDR3 has 16 residues. Germline V gene sequence: CDR1 SEHNR, CDR2 FQNEAQ (reference sequence). The whole variable domain, filled in from reference TRBV7-9 and TRBJ2-5, reads DTGVSQNPRHKITKRGQNVTFRCDPISEHNRLYWYRQTLGQGPEFLTYFQNEAQLEKSRLLSDRFSAERPKGSFSTLEIQRTEQGDSAMYLCASSRGGGGVQETQYFGPGTRLLVL.

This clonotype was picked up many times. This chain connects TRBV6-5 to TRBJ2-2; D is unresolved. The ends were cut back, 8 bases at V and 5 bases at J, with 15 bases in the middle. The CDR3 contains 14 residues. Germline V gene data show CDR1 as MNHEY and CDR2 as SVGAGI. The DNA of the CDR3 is TGTGCCAGCGTTAGTATAGCATCGACCGGGGAGCTGTTTTTT. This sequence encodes CASVSIASTGELFF.

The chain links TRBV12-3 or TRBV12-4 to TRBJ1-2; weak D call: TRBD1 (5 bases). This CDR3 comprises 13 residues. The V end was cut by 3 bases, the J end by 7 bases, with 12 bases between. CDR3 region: CASSFKGRVGYTF. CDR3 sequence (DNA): TGTGCCAGCAGTTTTAAGGGCAGGGTTGGCTACACCTTC.

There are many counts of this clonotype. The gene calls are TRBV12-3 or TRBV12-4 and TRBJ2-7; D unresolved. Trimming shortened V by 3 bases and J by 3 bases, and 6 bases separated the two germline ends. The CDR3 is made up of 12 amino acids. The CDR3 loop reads CASSFRSYEQYF. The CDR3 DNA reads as TGTGCCAGCAGTTTTCGGAGCTACGAGCAGTACTTC.

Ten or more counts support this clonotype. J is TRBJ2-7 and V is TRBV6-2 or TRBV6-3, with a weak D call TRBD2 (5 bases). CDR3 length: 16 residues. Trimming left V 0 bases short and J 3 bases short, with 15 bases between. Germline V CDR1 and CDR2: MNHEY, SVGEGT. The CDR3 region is CASSYSRASRNYEQYF. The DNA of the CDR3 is TGTGCCAGCAGTTACTCGCGAGCTAGCCGTAACTACGAGCAGTACTTC.

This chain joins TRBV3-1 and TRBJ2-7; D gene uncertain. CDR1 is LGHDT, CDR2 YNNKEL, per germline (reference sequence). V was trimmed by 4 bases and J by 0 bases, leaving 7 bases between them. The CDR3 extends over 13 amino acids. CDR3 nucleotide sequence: TGTGCCAGCAGCCCCGAGACCTCCTACGAGCAGTACTTC. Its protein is CASSPETSYEQYF.

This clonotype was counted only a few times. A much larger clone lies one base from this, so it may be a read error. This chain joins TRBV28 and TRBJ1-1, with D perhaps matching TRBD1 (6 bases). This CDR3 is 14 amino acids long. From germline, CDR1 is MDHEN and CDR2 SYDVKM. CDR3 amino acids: CASSVDSLNTGAFF. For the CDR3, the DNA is TGTGCCAGCAGTGTGGACAGCCTGAACACTGGAGCTTTCTTT.

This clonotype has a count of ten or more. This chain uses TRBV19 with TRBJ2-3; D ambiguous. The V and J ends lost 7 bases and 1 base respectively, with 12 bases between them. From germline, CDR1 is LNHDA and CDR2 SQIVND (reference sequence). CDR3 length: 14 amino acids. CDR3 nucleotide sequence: TGTGCCAGTACTCGATTCAGCGGCACAGATACGCAGTATTTT. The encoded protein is CASTRFSGTDTQYF.

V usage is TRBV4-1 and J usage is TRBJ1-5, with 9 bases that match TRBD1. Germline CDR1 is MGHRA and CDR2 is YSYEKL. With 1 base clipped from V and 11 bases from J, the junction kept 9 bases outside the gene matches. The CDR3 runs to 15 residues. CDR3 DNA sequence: TGCGCCAGCAGCCAAGCAGGGACAGGGCAGGAGGCCCAGCATTTT. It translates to CASSQAGTGQEAQHF.

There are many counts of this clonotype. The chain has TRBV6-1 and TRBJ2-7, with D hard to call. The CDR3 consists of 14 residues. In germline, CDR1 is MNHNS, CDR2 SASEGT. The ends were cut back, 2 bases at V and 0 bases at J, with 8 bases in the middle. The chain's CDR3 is CASSEPGGSYEQYF. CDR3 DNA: TGTGCCAGCAGTGAACCAGGTGGCTCCTACGAGCAGTACTTC.

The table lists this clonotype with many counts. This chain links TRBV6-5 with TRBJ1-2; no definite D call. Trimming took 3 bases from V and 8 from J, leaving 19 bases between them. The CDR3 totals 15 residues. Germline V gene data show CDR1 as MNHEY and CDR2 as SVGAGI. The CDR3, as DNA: TGTGCCAGCAGTTATCCGGGCCTAACAACCGACGGCTACACCTTC. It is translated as CASSYPGLTTDGYTF.

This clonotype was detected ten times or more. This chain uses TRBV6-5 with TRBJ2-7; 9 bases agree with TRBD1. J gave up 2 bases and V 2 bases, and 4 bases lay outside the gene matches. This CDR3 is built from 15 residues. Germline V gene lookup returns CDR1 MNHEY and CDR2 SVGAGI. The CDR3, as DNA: TGTGCCAGCAGTTACCGGGGACAGGGCACCTACGAGCAGTACTTC. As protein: CASSYRGQGTYEQYF.

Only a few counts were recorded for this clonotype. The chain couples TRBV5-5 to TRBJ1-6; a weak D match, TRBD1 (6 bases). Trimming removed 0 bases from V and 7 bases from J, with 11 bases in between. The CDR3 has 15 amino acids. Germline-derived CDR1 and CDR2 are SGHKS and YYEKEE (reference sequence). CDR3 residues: CASSLGAGANSPLHF. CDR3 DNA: TGTGCCAGCAGCTTGGGGGCAGGGGCGAATTCACCCCTCCACTTT. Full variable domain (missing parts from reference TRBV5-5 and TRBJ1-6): DAGVTQSPTHLIKTRGQQVTLRCSPISGHKSVSWYQQVLGQGPQFIFQYYEKEERGRGNFPDRFSARQFPNYSSELNVNALLLGDSALYLCASSLGAGANSPLHFGNGTRLTVT.

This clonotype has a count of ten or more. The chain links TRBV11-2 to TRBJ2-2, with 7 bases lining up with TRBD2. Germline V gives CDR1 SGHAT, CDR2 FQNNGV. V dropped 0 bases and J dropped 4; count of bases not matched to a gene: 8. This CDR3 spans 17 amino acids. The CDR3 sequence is CASSLDWATSSTGELFF. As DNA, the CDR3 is TGTGCCAGCAGCTTAGATTGGGCGACTAGCTCCACCGGGGAGCTGTTTTTT.

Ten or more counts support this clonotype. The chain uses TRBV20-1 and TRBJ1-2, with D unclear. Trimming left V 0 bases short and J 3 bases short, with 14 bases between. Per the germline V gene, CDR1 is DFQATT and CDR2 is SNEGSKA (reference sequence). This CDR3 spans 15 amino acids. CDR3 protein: CSARDLVGPDYGYTF. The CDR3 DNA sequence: TGCAGTGCTAGAGATCTAGTGGGTCCCGACTATGGCTACACCTTC.

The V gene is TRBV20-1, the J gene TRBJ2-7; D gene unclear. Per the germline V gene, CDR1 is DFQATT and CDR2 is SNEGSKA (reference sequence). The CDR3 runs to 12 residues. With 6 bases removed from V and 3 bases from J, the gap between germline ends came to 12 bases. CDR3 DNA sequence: TGCAGTGCCCTACAGCTCCACTACGAGCAGTACTTC. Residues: CSALQLHYEQYF.